The rows below give T cell receptor beta chains drawn from one sample of a study of blood T cells in healthy people across ages. TCRdb recomputed calls from the 5' RACE reads with MiXCR, one row per CDR3 protein. This repertoire shows around 1,000,000 distinct CDR3 sequences, 20% to 25% found once; its top ten account for about 0.69%. The same sample was also used in a study of T cells of mothers and their children.

The specimen was blood. These receptors came from a girl aged 2 to 9 in good health. The CDR3 runs from the conserved cysteine through the conserved F or W. Each record gives: V gene, clone size, J gene, D gene, CDR3 protein, CDR3 DNA. A D gene is named only where the DNA matches it firmly. Size tells how often a clone was seen (once, few, many) or the class of an expanded clone, and some rows leave it out.

>TRBV14|few|TRBJ2-2|-
CASSLYGDRGGELFF
TGTGCCAGCAGCCTTTACGGGGACCGCGGCGGGGAGCTGTTTTTT
>TRBV11-2|few|TRBJ1-1|TRBD1
CASSSPGTGDVNTEAFF
TGTGCCAGCAGCTCCCCAGGGACAGGGGATGTGAACACTGAAGCTTTCTTT
>TRBV20-1|-|TRBJ2-1|TRBD2
CSASGAFVAGPYNEQFF
TGCAGTGCTAGTGGCGCGTTTGTAGCGGGACCCTACAATGAGCAGTTCTTC
>TRBV12-3/TRBV12-4|-|TRBJ2-3|-
CASKRDSITDTQYF
TGTGCCAGCAAAAGGGACTCCATCACAGATACGCAGTATTTT
>TRBV28|-|TRBJ1-4|TRBD1
CASTRRQGTNEKLFF
TGTGCCAGCACCCGTAGACAGGGGACTAATGAAAAACTGTTTTTT
>TRBV15|-|TRBJ1-4|-
CATSSRRQGRSRSEKLFF
TGTGCCACCAGCAGCCGTCGGCAGGGTAGGTCAAGGAGTGAAAAACTGTTTTTT
>TRBV20-1|few|TRBJ2-7|-
CSARATGYYEQYF
TGCAGTGCTAGAGCGACAGGATACTACGAGCAGTACTTC
>TRBV12-3/TRBV12-4|-|TRBJ1-2|-
CASGEVISYGYTF
TGTGCCAGCGGGGAGGTGATTTCCTATGGCTACACCTTC
>TRBV6-1|-|TRBJ2-5|-
CASSIHRELETQYF
TGTGCCAGCAGTATACACAGGGAATTGGAGACCCAGTACTTC
>TRBV12-3/TRBV12-4|few|TRBJ1-4|TRBD1
CASRRTGSTEKLFF
TGTGCCAGCAGGAGGACAGGGTCGACTGAAAAACTGTTTTTT
>TRBV9|-|TRBJ2-1|-
CASSVDPGGYNEQFF
TGTGCCAGCAGCGTAGACCCCGGAGGATACAATGAGCAGTTCTTC
>TRBV29-1|few|TRBJ2-7|TRBD1
CSVEGDSYYEQYF
TGCAGCGTTGAGGGGGACAGCTACTACGAGCAGTACTTC
>TRBV14|few|TRBJ2-5|TRBD2
CASSFSIGLVGETQYF
TGTGCCAGCAGCTTTTCAATTGGACTAGTAGGCGAGACCCAGTACTTC
>TRBV19|-|TRBJ2-7|TRBD2
CASTLRSTSGLYEQYF
TGTGCCAGTACCCTGCGGTCGACTAGCGGGCTCTACGAGCAGTACTTC
>TRBV11-2|few|TRBJ2-1|-
CASSLYPSGEQFF
TGTGCCAGCAGCTTATACCCGTCGGGGGAGCAGTTCTTC
>TRBV29-1|-|TRBJ2-1|-
CSVDKDYEQFF
TGCAGCGTTGATAAGGACTATGAGCAGTTCTTC
>TRBV11-2|few|TRBJ2-7|-
CASSLTGPGEQYF
TGTGCCAGCAGCCTTACAGGCCCCGGCGAGCAGTACTTC
>TRBV11-2|-|TRBJ2-7|-
CASSLEYDRSYEQYF
TGTGCCAGCAGCTTAGAGTACGACAGGTCCTACGAGCAGTACTTC
>TRBV12-3/TRBV12-4|-|TRBJ1-1|-
CASSSRPGRGAEAFF
TGTGCCAGCAGTTCCAGGCCAGGGAGGGGCGCTGAAGCTTTCTTT
>TRBV7-2|-|TRBJ1-4|-
CASSLGGERYEKLFF
TGTGCCAGCAGCTTAGGCGGCGAGCGCTATGAAAAACTGTTTTTT
>TRBV7-2|-|TRBJ2-5|TRBD2
CASSLAPTSGGAEETQYF
TGTGCCAGCAGCTTAGCCCCAACGAGCGGGGGGGCCGAAGAGACCCAGTACTTC
>TRBV4-1|few|TRBJ2-1|-
CASSQESGLDAGEQFF
TGCGCCAGCAGCCAAGAATCGGGCTTGGATGCGGGGGAGCAGTTCTTC
>TRBV4-1|-|TRBJ1-1|-
CASSQEARGLPRNTEAFF
TGCGCCAGCAGCCAAGAGGCCAGAGGATTACCCAGGAACACTGAAGCTTTCTTT
>TRBV3-1|few|TRBJ1-3|TRBD1
CASSQDPRQGLDTIYF
TGTGCCAGCAGCCAAGATCCCCGACAGGGGTTGGACACCATATATTTT
>TRBV7-2|-|TRBJ1-4|TRBD1
CASSLRGDRGEKLFF
TGTGCCAGCAGTCTCCGTGGGGACAGAGGTGAAAAACTGTTTTTT
>TRBV6-2/TRBV6-3|-|TRBJ1-1|TRBD1
CASSSTWTGEAFF
TGTGCCAGCAGTTCCACCTGGACAGGGGAAGCTTTCTTT
>TRBV5-8|-|TRBJ2-7|TRBD1
CASSFGDSSYEQYF
TGTGCCAGCAGCTTTGGGGACAGCAGCTACGAGCAGTACTTC
>TRBV9|-|TRBJ1-4|TRBD1
CASSGTTGEKLFF
TGTGCCAGCAGCGGAACGACAGGGGAAAAACTGTTTTTT
>TRBV5-6|few|TRBJ2-3|-
CASGSYRELVGFTDTQYF
TGTGCCAGCGGGTCCTACCGGGAGTTAGTTGGATTCACAGATACGCAGTATTTT
>TRBV29-1|-|TRBJ2-1|-
CSVESGEGDNEQFF
TGCAGCGTTGAGTCTGGGGAAGGGGACAATGAGCAGTTCTTC